The present TCR beta chain was sequenced within a study of T cells in Graves' hyperthyroidism and ophthalmopathy. Study-level background: It was at initial diagnosis, before any treatment, that peripheral blood was collected.

The source material, RNA transcripts, was used to amplify TCR beta CDR3 regions. Using the HTBI primer set, a first-round RT-PCR was run on the TCR CDR3. TCRdb re-analysed the multiplex PCR reads in MiXCR, keeping a single row per CDR3 protein. This table has hundreds of thousands of distinct CDR3 sequences, over 12% appearing once. The table lists this clonotype with many counts. The target antigen is unknown. Ophthalmopathy cases scored 3 or more on the Clinical Activity Score and 4 or more on NOSPECS grade, with duration below 3 months. The PBMCs studied were ones that came from about 9.9 ml fresh peripheral blood. Germline loops: CDR1 SGHAT, CDR2 FQNNGV. V was cut by 1 base and J by 5 bases, with 13 bases left in between. The CDR3 loop spans 15 amino acids. Notes on the study in general: Most clonotypes expanded in thyroid above 0.001 were likewise present in blood.

The clonotype comes from a man aged 50 to 60 with Graves' ophthalmopathy. Sequencing was done on a sample of blood. This sequence joins TRBV11-2 and TRBJ2-3, with D perhaps TRBD2 (6 bases). The CDR3 DNA is TGTGCCAGCAGCTTAGTTGGGGGGAGTGGAGATACGCAGTATTTT. This translates into CASSLVGGSGDTQYF.